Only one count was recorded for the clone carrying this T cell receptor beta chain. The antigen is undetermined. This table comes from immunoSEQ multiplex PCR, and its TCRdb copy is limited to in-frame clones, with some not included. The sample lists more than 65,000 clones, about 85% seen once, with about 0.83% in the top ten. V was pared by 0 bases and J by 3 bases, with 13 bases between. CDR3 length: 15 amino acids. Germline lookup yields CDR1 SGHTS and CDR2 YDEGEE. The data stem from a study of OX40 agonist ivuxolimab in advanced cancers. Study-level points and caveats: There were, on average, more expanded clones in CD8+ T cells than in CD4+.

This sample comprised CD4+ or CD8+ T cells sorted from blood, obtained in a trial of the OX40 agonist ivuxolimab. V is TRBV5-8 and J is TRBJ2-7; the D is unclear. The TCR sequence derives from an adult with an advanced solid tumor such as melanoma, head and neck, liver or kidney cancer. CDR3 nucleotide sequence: TGTGCCAGCAGCTTGGGCGTCCAACCGGGCTACGAGCAGTACTTC. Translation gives CASSLGVQPGYEQYF. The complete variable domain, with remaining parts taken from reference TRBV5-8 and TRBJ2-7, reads EAGVTQSPTHLIKTRGQQATLRCSPISGHTSVYWYQQALGLGLQFLLWYDEGEERNRGNFPPRFSGRQFPNYSSELNVNALELEDSALYLCASSLGVQPGYEQYFGPGTRLTVT.